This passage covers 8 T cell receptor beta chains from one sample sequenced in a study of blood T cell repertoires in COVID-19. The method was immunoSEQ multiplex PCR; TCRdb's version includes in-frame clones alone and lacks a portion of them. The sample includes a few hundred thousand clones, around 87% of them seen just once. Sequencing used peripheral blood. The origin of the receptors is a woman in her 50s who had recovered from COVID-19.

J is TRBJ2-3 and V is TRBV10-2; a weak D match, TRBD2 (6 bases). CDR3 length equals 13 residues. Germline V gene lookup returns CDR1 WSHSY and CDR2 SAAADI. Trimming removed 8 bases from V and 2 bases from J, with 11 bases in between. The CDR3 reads CASAGGNTDTQYF. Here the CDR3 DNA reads TGCGCCAGCGCCGGGGGAAACACAGATACGCAGTATTTT.

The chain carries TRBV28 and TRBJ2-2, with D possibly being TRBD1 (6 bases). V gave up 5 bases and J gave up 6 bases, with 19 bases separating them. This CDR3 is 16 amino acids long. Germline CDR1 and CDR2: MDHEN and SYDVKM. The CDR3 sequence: CASSRPGTIRAGELFF. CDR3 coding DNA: TGTGCCAGCAGTCGACCGGGGACAATAAGGGCCGGGGAGCTGTTTTTT.

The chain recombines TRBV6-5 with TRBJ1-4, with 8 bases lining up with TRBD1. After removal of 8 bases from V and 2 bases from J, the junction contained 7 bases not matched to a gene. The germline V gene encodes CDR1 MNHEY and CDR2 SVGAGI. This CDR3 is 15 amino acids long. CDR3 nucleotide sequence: TGTGCCAGCTCAGCGACAGGGGCGACTAATGAAAAACTGTTTTTT. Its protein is CASSATGATNEKLFF.

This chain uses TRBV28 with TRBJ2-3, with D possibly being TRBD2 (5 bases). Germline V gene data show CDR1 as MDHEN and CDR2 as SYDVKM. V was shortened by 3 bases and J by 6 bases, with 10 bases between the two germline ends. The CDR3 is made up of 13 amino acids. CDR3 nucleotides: TGTGCCAGCAGTTTGTGGACTTCGGATACGCAGTATTTT. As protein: CASSLWTSDTQYF.

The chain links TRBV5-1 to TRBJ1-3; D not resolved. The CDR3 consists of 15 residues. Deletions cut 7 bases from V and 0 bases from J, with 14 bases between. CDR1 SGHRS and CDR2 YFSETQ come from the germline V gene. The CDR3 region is CASGKGASSGNTIYF. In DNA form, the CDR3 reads TGCGCCAGCGGAAAAGGAGCGAGCTCTGGAAACACCATATATTTT.

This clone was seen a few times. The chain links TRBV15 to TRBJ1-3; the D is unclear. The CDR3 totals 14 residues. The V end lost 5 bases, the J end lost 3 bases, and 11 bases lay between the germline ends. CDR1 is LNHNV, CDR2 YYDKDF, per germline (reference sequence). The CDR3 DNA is TGTGCCACCAGCCTGGTGTCAGGTGGAAACACCATATATTTT. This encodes CATSLVSGGNTIYF.

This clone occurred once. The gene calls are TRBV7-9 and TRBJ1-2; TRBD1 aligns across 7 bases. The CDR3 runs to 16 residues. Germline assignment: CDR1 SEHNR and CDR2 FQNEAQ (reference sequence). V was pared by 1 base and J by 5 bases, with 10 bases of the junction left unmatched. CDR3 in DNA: TGTGCCAGCAGCTTAGGTGTAGGCAGGGGGGAGTATGGCTACACCTTC. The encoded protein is CASSLGVGRGEYGYTF.

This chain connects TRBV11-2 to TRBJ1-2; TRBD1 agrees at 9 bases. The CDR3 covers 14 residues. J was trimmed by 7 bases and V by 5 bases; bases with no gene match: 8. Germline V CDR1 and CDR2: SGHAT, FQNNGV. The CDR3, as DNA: TGTGCCAGCAGCGCTCAACAGGGGGCTGGTGGCTACACCTTC. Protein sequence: CASSAQQGAGGYTF.